This entry lists 17 T cell receptor beta chains sequenced from one sample in a study of shared clonotypes between healthy human individuals. This table comes from immunoSEQ multiplex PCR, and its TCRdb copy is limited to in-frame clones, with some not included. The sample includes fewer than 1.6 million clones, about 98.5% of them seen just once. The specimen was naive CD4+ T cells sorted from blood. Noted subset: CD45RA+ positively selected. These receptors all come from a young man in good health.

V gene TRBV9 combines with J gene TRBJ2-1, with D unresolved. Trimming took 5 bases from V and 0 from J, leaving 15 bases between them. Germline values: CDR1 SGDLS, CDR2 YYNGEE. This CDR3 has 16 amino acids. The CDR3 nucleotides read TGTGCCAGCAGTGCCATTGGGATAAGCTCCTACAATGAGCAGTTCTTC. Translated: CASSAIGISSYNEQFF.

This sequence joins TRBV6-5 and TRBJ2-6; D gene uncertain. From germline, CDR1 is MNHEY and CDR2 SVGAGI. V was shortened by 6 bases and J by 2 bases, with 8 bases between the two germline ends. This CDR3 comprises 14 residues. Here the CDR3 reads CASRGIAGANVLTF. Written as DNA, the CDR3 is TGTGCCAGCAGGGGAATCGCTGGGGCCAACGTCCTGACTTTC.

The chain uses TRBV4-1 and TRBJ2-7, with 9 positions matching TRBD2. The germline V gene has CDR1 MGHRA and CDR2 YSYEKL. With V trimmed by 0 bases and J by 12 bases, 9 bases remained unmatched. The length of the CDR3 is 14 residues. The CDR3 nucleotides are TGCGCCAGCAGCCAAGATCTCTTTGGGACTAGCTCGTACTTC. Translating it yields CASSQDLFGTSSYF.

In its sample, this clone was seen once. The J gene is TRBJ2-7, the V gene TRBV20-1, with TRBD2 identical over 8 bases. The germline gives CDR1 DFQATT, CDR2 SNEGSKA (reference sequence). The trim removed 6 bases at V and 7 bases at J, leaving 5 bases unmatched. This CDR3 is 11 amino acids long. CDR3: CSALTSEEQYF. DNA for the CDR3: TGCAGTGCCCTGACTAGCGAAGAGCAGTACTTC.

Details on this clone: The same CDR3 can be traced to other DNA sequences in this sample. This rearrangement joins TRBV15 to TRBJ2-6; D possibly corresponds to TRBD1 (6 bases). The germline CDR1 and CDR2 sequences are LNHNV and YYDKDF (reference sequence). CDR3 length: 16 amino acids. Trimming took 0 bases from V and 4 from J, leaving 10 bases between them. The CDR3 here is CATSRDRGTGANVLTF. The DNA for the CDR3 is TGTGCCACCAGCAGAGACAGGGGAACCGGGGCCAACGTCCTGACTTTC.

The J gene is TRBJ2-5, the V gene TRBV2; the D call may be TRBD1 or TRBD2 (5 bases each). Germline-derived CDR1 and CDR2 are SNHLY and FYNNEI. The CDR3 length is 13 residues. Trimming left V 4 bases short and J 5 bases short, with 11 bases between. The CDR3 DNA is TGTGCCAGCAGTGCTACTGAGGGGGAGACCCAGTACTTC. It is translated as CASSATEGETQYF.

The V call is TRBV28, the J call TRBJ1-1; no firm D call. CDR1 is MDHEN and CDR2 is SYDVKM in the germline V gene. V was pared by 10 bases and J by 0 bases, with 9 bases between. The CDR3 length is 12 residues. The CDR3 nucleotides are TGTGCCACCCAACTGGTGAACACTGAAGCTTTCTTT. Translating gives CATQLVNTEAFF.

The CDR3 loop reads CASGLVSSLMVSGANVLTF. For the CDR3, the DNA is TGTGCTAGTGGTTTGGTATCAAGCTTAATGGTCTCGGGGGCCAACGTCCTGACTTTC. This chain links TRBV12-5 with TRBJ2-6, with D uncertain. Germline loops: CDR1 LGHNT, CDR2 FRNRAP. The CDR3 has 19 amino acids. V was shortened by 0 bases and J by 4 bases, with 19 bases between the two germline ends.

The genes are TRBV28 and TRBJ1-2; D is unresolved. V shed 6 bases and J shed 1 base, with 15 bases lying between them. The CDR3 spans 15 residues. Germline loops: CDR1 MDHEN, CDR2 SYDVKM. The CDR3 reads CASRSIGESNYGYTF. The CDR3 DNA is TGTGCCAGCAGGTCCATTGGCGAAAGTAACTATGGCTACACCTTC.

In its sample, this clone was seen once. The CDR3 here is CSAMGQGDEQYF. CDR3 coding DNA: TGCAGCGCCATGGGACAGGGCGACGAGCAGTACTTC. V and J are TRBV29-1 and TRBJ2-7; 9 nucleotides agree with TRBD1. Germline lookup yields CDR1 SQVTM and CDR2 ANQGSEA. This CDR3 is 12 amino acids long. V trimming: 7 bases; J trimming: 5 bases; junction bases outside the gene matches: 6.

The chain has TRBV7-6 and TRBJ1-3; 8 bases map to TRBD1. The germline V gene has CDR1 SGHVS and CDR2 FNYEAQ. V shed 4 bases and J 2 bases; nucleotides not matched to a gene: 4. The CDR3 sequence is 15 residues long. CDR3 nucleotide sequence: TGTGCCAGCAGCTCCCAGGGGGCTACTGGAAACACCATATATTTT. Amino acids: CASSSQGATGNTIYF.

The chain links TRBV5-5 to TRBJ1-4; tentative D call: TRBD1 (6 bases). Germline assignment: CDR1 SGHKS and CDR2 YYEKEE (reference sequence). The length of the CDR3 is 17 residues. Trimming removed 5 bases at V and 4 bases at J, with 21 bases between. CDR3 region: CASSSSVGASLNEKLFF. The CDR3 DNA sequence: TGTGCCAGCAGTTCCTCGGTGGGGGCTTCCCTTAATGAAAAACTGTTTTTT.

The chain recombines TRBV30 with TRBJ2-3; TRBD2 matches 7 bases. The CDR3 has 16 amino acids. The V and J ends lost 2 bases and 2 bases, in that order; junction bases with no gene match: 10. Germline V lookup: CDR1 GTSNPN, CDR2 SVGIG (reference sequence). CDR3 protein: CAWSSPSGSLTDTQYF. CDR3 coding DNA: TGTGCCTGGAGTTCCCCTAGCGGTTCTCTCACAGATACGCAGTATTTT.

As for this clone: This sample also contains other DNA sequences that code for the same CDR3. This chain joins TRBV9 and TRBJ2-3; 11 nucleotides agree with TRBD1. Germline values: CDR1 SGDLS, CDR2 YYNGEE. The CDR3 is 14 residues long. The junction had 0 bases not matched to a gene; V was cut back by 2 bases and J by 4 bases. The CDR3 region has the DNA TGTGCCAGCAGCGTGGGACAGGGGGCAGATACGCAGTATTTT. It is translated as CASSVGQGADTQYF.

Remarks on this clone: Other DNA sequences in the same sample also yield this CDR3. The chain combines TRBV7-2 with TRBJ2-5, with D possibly matching TRBD2 (6 bases). Germline loops: CDR1 SGHTA, CDR2 FQGNSA. V lost 0 bases and J 5 bases, leaving 7 bases between the germline ends. The length of the CDR3 is 13 residues. The CDR3 DNA reads as TGTGCCAGCAGCTTAGCACGGGAGGAGACCCAGTACTTC. The encoded protein is CASSLAREETQYF.

The count of this clone is one. This chain connects TRBV10-1 to TRBJ2-3, with a weak D call TRBD2 (5 bases). This CDR3 has 13 residues. V lost 6 bases and J 5 bases, leaving 12 bases between the germline ends. Germline CDR1 and CDR2: WNHNN and SYGVQD (reference sequence). CDR3 sequence: CASSGELGDTQYF. The CDR3 nucleotides are TGCGCCAGCAGCGGGGAGTTGGGAGATACGCAGTATTTT.

The chain joins TRBV5-4 to TRBJ2-6; D could derive from TRBD1 or TRBD2 (5 bases each). The V end lost 9 bases, the J end lost 0 bases, and 16 bases lay between the germline ends. This CDR3 is 16 amino acids long. Germline CDR1 reads SGHNT; CDR2 reads YYREEE (reference sequence). DNA for the CDR3: TGTGCCACCTCGGACGGGGCAGGCTCTGGGGCCAACGTCCTGACTTTC. It specifies CATSDGAGSGANVLTF. The full variable domain, in which reference TRBV5-4 and TRBJ2-6 provide the parts outside the CDR3, is ETGVTQSPTHLIKTRGQQVTLRCSSQSGHNTVSWYQQALGQGPQFIFQYYREEENGRGNFPPRFSGLQFPNYSSELNVNALELDDSALYLCATSDGAGSGANVLTFGAGSRLTVL.